These 18 T cell receptor beta chains originate from one sample sequenced in a study of CD8 T cells in ankylosing spondylitis. MiXCR, run by TCRdb on the 5' RACE reads, gives a single entry per CDR3 protein. The data show under 250,000 distinct CDR3 sequences, approximately 10% seen once. Sequencing was performed on blood, either unsorted or a sorted T cell fraction (not recorded which). These receptors all come from a male donor with ankylosing spondylitis or in good health (not recorded which).

This clonotype was detected many times. The genes are TRBV29-1 and TRBJ1-4, with a weak D call TRBD1 (5 bases). Germline CDR1 and CDR2: SQVTM and ANQGSEA. The CDR3 contains 13 residues. V lost 5 bases and J 7 bases, leaving 14 bases between the germline ends. This CDR3 reads CSVRGLGSEKLFF. As DNA, the CDR3 is TGCAGCGTTAGGGGCCTGGGGTCTGAAAAACTGTTTTTT.

The table lists this clonotype with a few counts. V usage is TRBV6-6 and J usage is TRBJ1-1, with a weak D call TRBD1 (5 bases). CDR3 length: 12 residues. V shed 9 bases and J shed 3 bases, with 11 bases lying between them. Germline loops: CDR1 MNHNY, CDR2 SVGAGI (reference sequence). CDR3 region: CASFGGDTEAFF. Here the CDR3 DNA reads TGTGCCAGTTTTGGGGGGGACACTGAAGCTTTCTTT.

Many counts were recorded for this clonotype. The chain joins TRBV11-2 to TRBJ2-5, with 13 bases fitting TRBD2. V gave up 1 base and J gave up 5 bases; unmatched junction bases: 1. The V gene's germline CDR1 is SGHAT and CDR2 FQNNGV. This CDR3 is 15 amino acids long. The CDR3 protein is CASSLGTSGSETQYF. The CDR3 nucleotides are TGTGCCAGCAGCTTAGGGACTAGCGGGAGTGAGACCCAGTACTTC.

This clonotype has a count of ten or more. The chain combines TRBV29-1 with TRBJ1-1; no firm D call. The CDR3 consists of 13 residues. Trimming pared 1 base from V and 1 base from J, leaving 7 bases between. Germline loops: CDR1 SQVTM, CDR2 ANQGSEA. The chain's CDR3 is CSVEVGGNTEAFF. CDR3 in DNA: TGCAGCGTTGAAGTTGGAGGGAACACTGAAGCTTTCTTT.

This chain links TRBV2 with TRBJ1-2; 10 bases fit TRBD1. Unmatched junction bases numbered 7, after V lost 6 bases and J lost 6 bases. The CDR3 length is 14 residues. Germline lookup yields CDR1 SNHLY and CDR2 FYNNEI. The CDR3 protein is CASRGTGVTHGYTF. CDR3 bases: TGTGCCAGCAGGGGGACAGGGGTTACCCATGGCTACACCTTC.

This clonotype has only a few counts. This chain joins TRBV6-1 and TRBJ2-1; TRBD2 agrees at 9 bases. This CDR3 spans 15 amino acids. V trimming: 6 bases; J trimming: 6 bases; junction bases outside the gene matches: 9. Looked up from germline, CDR1 is MNHNS and CDR2 is SASEGT. The CDR3 DNA is TGTGCCAGCAGCCCCCTAGCGGGAAGAGGCAATGAGCAGTTCTTC. This gives the protein CASSPLAGRGNEQFF.

This clonotype has just a few counts. J is TRBJ1-2 and V is TRBV6-5; tentative D call: TRBD1 (5 bases). Germline V lookup: CDR1 MNHEY, CDR2 SVGAGI. V dropped 0 bases and J dropped 6 bases, with 8 bases sitting between them. This CDR3 contains 13 residues. The CDR3 here is CASSYSVTDGYTF. The CDR3 nucleotides read TGTGCCAGCAGTTACTCCGTGACAGATGGCTACACCTTC.

This clonotype has just a few counts. This chain links TRBV4-2 with TRBJ2-5; a weak D match, TRBD2 (7 bases). V was trimmed by 4 bases and J by 5 bases, leaving 20 bases between them. This CDR3 contains 16 residues. The germline CDR1 and CDR2 sequences are LGHNA and YNFKEQ. CDR3 bases: TGTGCCAGCAGCCTGACTAGCTCGGGGGCAGTCGAGACCCAGTACTTC. Protein product: CASSLTSSGAVETQYF.

The table lists this clonotype with many counts. V is TRBV12-3 or TRBV12-4 and J is TRBJ1-6; the match to TRBD1 covers 8 bases. The V gene end was trimmed by 9 bases and the J gene end by 7 bases; junction bases not matched to a gene: 5. The CDR3 is 13 residues long. In DNA form, the CDR3 reads TGTGCCAGTTCGGACAGGGACAATTCACCCCTCCACTTT. Its protein product is CASSDRDNSPLHF.

This clonotype appeared many times. V is TRBV20-1 and J is TRBJ1-5, with D possibly being TRBD1 (5 bases). CDR1 is DFQATT and CDR2 is SNEGSKA in the germline V gene (reference sequence). This CDR3 contains 14 residues. Deletions cut 3 bases from V and 3 bases from J, with 12 bases between. CDR3 protein: CSASSGHHNQPQHF. The CDR3 DNA reads as TGCAGTGCTAGTTCGGGGCACCACAATCAGCCCCAGCATTTT.

The chain carries TRBV30 and TRBJ1-6; maybe TRBD1 (5 bases). The ends were cut back, 5 bases at V and 8 bases at J, with 22 bases in the middle. Germline CDR1 and CDR2: GTSNPN and SVGIG (reference sequence). This CDR3 spans 16 amino acids. The CDR3 bases are TGTGCCTGGGCCACCCAGGACTCTGAAGGGGATTCACCCCTCCACTTT. Its translation is CAWATQDSEGDSPLHF.

A remark on this clonotype: At one end, the junction sequence differs from germline, possibly due to a read error. The J gene is TRBJ2-3, the V gene TRBV5-1, with D unclear. Germline V gene lookup returns CDR1 SGHRS and CDR2 YFSETQ. The CDR3 loop spans 13 amino acids. The CDR3 loop reads CANSLRITDTQYF. The CDR3 bases are TGCGCCAACAGCTTGCGCATCACAGATACGCAGTATTTT.

Ten or more counts support this clonotype. The gene calls are TRBV5-1 and TRBJ2-1; 10 bases align to TRBD2. Looked up from germline, CDR1 is SGHRS and CDR2 is YFSETQ. This CDR3 spans 17 amino acids. Trimming at V came to 3 bases and at J to 0 bases, leaving 6 bases not matched to a gene. For the CDR3, the DNA is TGCGCCAGCAGCTCCTCTAGCGGGAGCGGCTCCTACAATGAGCAGTTCTTC. Translating it yields CASSSSSGSGSYNEQFF.

This clonotype was seen many times. The CDR3 DNA follows: TGTGCCACCAGCAGAGAGGGAGGGACAGCCAAAAACATTCAGTACTTC. Amino acids: CATSREGGTAKNIQYF. This chain links TRBV15 with TRBJ2-4; TRBD2 aligns across 7 bases. Unmatched junction bases numbered 2, after V lost 0 bases and J lost 0 bases. Per the germline V gene, CDR1 is LNHNV and CDR2 is YYDKDF (reference sequence). The CDR3 spans 16 residues.

This clonotype was counted many times. The chain recombines TRBV20-1 with TRBJ2-7; D might be TRBD2 (6 bases). Germline CDR1 is DFQATT and CDR2 is SNEGSKA (reference sequence). The CDR3 totals 15 residues. V was trimmed by 1 base and J by 5 bases, leaving 18 bases between them. CDR3 protein: CSARVPGEELNEQYF. The CDR3 DNA follows: TGCAGTGCTAGAGTTCCGGGGGAGGAGCTAAACGAGCAGTACTTC.

This clonotype was seen just once. A read error is possible here, since a much larger clone lies one base away. V and J are TRBV20-1 and TRBJ1-3; tentatively, D is TRBD1 (5 bases). The germline gives CDR1 DFQATT, CDR2 SNEGSKA (reference sequence). The CDR3 is 13 amino acids. V lost 6 bases, J lost 2 bases, and 11 bases lay in between. The CDR3 is CSAREHTGNTIYF. The CDR3 nucleotides read TGCAGTGCCAGGGAGCACACTGGAAACACCATATATTTT.

This clonotype was detected ten times or more. The chain joins TRBV20-1 to TRBJ1-4; possibly TRBD1 for D (5 bases). CDR3 length equals 13 residues. V was clipped by 6 bases and J by 7 bases, with 15 bases between them. The germline gives CDR1 DFQATT, CDR2 SNEGSKA (reference sequence). The DNA of the CDR3 is TGCAGTGCAAGGAGGGGTCTGGGTGAAAAACTGTTTTTT. This sequence encodes CSARRGLGEKLFF.

The V gene is TRBV30, the J gene TRBJ2-2; D is unresolved. The germline V gene encodes CDR1 GTSNPN and CDR2 SVGIG (reference sequence). V lost 5 bases, J lost 2 bases, and 9 bases lay in between. This CDR3 is 13 amino acids long. The CDR3 coding sequence is TGTGCCTGGTACTACAGAAACACCGGGGAGCTGTTTTTT. It is translated as CAWYYRNTGELFF.